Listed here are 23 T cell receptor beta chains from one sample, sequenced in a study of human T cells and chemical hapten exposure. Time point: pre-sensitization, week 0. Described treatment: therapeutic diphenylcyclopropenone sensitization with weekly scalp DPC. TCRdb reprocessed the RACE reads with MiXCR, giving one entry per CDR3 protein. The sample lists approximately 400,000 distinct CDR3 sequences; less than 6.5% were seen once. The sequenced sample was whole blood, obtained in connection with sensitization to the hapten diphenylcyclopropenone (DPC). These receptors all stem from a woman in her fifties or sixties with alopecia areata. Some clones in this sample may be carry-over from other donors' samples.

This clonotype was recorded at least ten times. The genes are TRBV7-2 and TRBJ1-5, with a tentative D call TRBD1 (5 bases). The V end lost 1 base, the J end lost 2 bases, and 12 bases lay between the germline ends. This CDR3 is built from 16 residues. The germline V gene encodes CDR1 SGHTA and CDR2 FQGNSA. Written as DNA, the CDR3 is TGTGCCAGCAGCTTAGAACGACAGAGCGGCAATCAGCCCCAGCATTTT. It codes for CASSLERQSGNQPQHF.

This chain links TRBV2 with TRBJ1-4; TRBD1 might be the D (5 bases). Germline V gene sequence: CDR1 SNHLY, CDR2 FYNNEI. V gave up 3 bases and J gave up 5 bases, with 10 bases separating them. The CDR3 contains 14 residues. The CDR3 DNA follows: TGTGCCAGCAGTGACAGGCAGGGAAATGAAAAACTGTTTTTT. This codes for CASSDRQGNEKLFF.

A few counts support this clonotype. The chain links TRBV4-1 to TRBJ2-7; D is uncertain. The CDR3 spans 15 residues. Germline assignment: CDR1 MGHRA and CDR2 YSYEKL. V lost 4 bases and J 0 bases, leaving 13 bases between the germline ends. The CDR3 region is CASSLTTAYSYEQYF. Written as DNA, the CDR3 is TGCGCCAGCAGCCTAACGACTGCTTACTCCTACGAGCAGTACTTC.

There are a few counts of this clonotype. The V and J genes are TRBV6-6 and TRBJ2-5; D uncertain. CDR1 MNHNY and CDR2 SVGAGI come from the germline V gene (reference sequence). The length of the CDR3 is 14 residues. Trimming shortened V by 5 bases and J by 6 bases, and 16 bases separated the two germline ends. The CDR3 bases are TGTGCCAGCAGTCCCGTGGCCTTGGGGAAGACCCAGTACTTC. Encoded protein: CASSPVALGKTQYF.

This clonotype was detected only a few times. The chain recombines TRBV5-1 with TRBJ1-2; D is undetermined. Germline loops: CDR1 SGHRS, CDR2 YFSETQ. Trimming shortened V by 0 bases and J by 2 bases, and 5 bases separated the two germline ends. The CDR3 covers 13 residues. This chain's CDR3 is CASSLDVNYGYTF. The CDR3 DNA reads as TGCGCCAGCAGCTTGGACGTGAACTATGGCTACACCTTC.

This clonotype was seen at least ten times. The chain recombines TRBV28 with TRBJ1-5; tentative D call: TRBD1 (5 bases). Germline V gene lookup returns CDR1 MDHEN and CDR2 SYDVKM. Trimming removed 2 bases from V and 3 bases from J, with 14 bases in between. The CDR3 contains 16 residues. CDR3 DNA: TGTGCCAGCAGTTTAACGGGAGCGGGGGACAATCAGCCCCAGCATTTT. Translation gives CASSLTGAGDNQPQHF.

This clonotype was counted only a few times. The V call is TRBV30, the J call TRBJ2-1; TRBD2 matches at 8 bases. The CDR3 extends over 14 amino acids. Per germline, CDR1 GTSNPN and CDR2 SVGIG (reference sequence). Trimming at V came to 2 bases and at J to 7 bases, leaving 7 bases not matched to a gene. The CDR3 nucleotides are TGTGCCTGGAGTATGGGGACTAGTCGGAATGAGCAGTTCTTC. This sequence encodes CAWSMGTSRNEQFF.

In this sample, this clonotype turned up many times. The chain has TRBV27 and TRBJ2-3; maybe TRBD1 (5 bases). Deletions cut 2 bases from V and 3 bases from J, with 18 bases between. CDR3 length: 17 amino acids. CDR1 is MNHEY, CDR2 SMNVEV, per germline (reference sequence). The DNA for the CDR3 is TGTGCCAGCAGTTTAATTTATCCAGGGCCAAGAACAGATACGCAGTATTTT. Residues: CASSLIYPGPRTDTQYF.

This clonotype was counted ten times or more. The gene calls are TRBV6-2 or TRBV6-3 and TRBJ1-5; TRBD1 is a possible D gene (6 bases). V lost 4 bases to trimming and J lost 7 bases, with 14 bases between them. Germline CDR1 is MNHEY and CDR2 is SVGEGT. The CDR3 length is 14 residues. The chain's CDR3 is CASSLTGSGQPQHF. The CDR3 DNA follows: TGTGCCAGCAGTTTAACAGGGTCGGGCCAGCCCCAGCATTTT.

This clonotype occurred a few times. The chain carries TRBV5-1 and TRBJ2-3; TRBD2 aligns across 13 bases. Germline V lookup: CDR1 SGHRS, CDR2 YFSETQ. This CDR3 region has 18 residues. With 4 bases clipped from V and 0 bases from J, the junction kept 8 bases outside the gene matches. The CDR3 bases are TGCGCCAGCAGCCCCCCCGGGGGACTAGCGGGGAGCACAGATACGCAGTATTTT. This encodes CASSPPGGLAGSTDTQYF. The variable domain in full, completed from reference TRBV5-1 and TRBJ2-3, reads KAGVTQTPRYLIKTRGQQVTLSCSPISGHRSVSWYQQTPGQGLQFLFEYFSETQRNKGNFPGRFSGRQFSNSRSEMNVSTLELGDSALYLCASSPPGGLAGSTDTQYFGPGTRLTVL.

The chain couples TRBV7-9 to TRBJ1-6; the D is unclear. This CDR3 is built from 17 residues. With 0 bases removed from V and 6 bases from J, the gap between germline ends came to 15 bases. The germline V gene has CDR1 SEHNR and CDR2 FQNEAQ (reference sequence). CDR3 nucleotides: TGTGCCAGCAGCTTAGCGACATTCAGGAGGCCTAATTCACCCCTCCACTTT. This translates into CASSLATFRRPNSPLHF.

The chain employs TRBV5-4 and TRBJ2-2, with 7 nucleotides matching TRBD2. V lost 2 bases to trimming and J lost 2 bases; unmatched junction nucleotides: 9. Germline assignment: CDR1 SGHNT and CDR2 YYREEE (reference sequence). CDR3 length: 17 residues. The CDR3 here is CASSFVFASGNTGELFF. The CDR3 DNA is TGTGCCAGCAGCTTTGTATTTGCTAGCGGTAACACCGGGGAGCTGTTTTTT.

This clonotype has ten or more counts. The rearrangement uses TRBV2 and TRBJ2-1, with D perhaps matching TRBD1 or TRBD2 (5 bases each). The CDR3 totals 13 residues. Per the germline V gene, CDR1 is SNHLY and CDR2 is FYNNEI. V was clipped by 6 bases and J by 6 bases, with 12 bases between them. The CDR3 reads CASSVGTANEQFF. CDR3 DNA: TGTGCCAGCAGCGTAGGGACGGCCAATGAGCAGTTCTTC.

The CDR3, as DNA: TGTGCCAGCAGCCACCTTCGACAGGGGGACGATGAAGTTCCGGAGACCCAGTACTTC. This translates into CASSHLRQGDDEVPETQYF. The rearrangement uses TRBV3-1 and TRBJ2-5, with TRBD1 identical over 9 bases. After removal of 3 bases from V and 5 bases from J, the junction contained 19 bases not matched to a gene. CDR3 size: 19 residues. Per the germline V gene, CDR1 is LGHDT and CDR2 is YNNKEL (reference sequence).

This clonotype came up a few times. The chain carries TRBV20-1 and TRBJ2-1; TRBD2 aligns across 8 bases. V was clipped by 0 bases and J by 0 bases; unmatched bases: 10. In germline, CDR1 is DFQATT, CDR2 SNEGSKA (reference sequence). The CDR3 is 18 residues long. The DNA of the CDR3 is TGCAGTGCTAGAGACGAGACTAGCGTTATTAGCTCCTACAATGAGCAGTTCTTC. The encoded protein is CSARDETSVISSYNEQFF.

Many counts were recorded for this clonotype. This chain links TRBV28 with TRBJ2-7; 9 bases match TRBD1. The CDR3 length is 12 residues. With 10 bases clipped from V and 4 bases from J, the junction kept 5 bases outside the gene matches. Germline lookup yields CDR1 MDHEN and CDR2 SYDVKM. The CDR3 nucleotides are TGTGCCACCTCGACAGGGGGGTACGAGCAGTACTTC. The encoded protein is CATSTGGYEQYF. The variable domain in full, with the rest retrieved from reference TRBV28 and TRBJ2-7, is DVKVTQSSRYLVKRTGEKVFLECVQDMDHENMFWYRQDPGLGLRLIYFSYDVKMKEKGDIPEGYSVSREKKERFSLILESASTNQTSMYLCATSTGGYEQYFGPGTRLTVT.

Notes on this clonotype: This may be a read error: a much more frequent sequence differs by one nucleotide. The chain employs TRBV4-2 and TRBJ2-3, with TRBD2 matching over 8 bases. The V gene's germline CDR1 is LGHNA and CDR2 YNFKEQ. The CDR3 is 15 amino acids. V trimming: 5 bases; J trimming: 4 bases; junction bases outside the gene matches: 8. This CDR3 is CASSESRGGADTQYF. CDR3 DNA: TGTGCCAGCAGCGAAAGCCGGGGGGGGGCAGATACGCAGTATTTT.

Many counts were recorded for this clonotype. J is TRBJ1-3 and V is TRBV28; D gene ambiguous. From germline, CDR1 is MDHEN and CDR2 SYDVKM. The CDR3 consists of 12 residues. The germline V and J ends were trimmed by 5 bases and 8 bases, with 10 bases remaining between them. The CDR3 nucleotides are TGTGCCAGCAGTCCCCACCGGGACACCATATATTTT. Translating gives CASSPHRDTIYF.

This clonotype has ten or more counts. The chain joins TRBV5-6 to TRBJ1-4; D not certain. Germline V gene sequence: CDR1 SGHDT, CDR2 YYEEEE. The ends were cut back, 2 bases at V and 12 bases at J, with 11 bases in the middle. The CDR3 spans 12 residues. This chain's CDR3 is CASSFQSRELFF. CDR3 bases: TGTGCCAGCAGCTTCCAGAGTAGGGAACTGTTTTTT.

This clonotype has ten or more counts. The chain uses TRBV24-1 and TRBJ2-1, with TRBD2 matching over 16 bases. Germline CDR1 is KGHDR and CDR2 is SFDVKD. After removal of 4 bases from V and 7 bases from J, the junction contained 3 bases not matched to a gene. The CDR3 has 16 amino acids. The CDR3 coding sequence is TGTGCCACCAGTGACGGGACTAGCGGGAGGGCGAATGAGCAGTTCTTC. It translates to CATSDGTSGRANEQFF.

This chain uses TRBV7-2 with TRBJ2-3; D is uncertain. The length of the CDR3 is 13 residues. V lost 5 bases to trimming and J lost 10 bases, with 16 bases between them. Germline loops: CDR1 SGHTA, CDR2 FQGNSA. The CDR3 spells CASSQPDAPPQYF. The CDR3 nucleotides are TGTGCCAGCAGCCAACCCGACGCCCCCCCGCAGTATTTT.

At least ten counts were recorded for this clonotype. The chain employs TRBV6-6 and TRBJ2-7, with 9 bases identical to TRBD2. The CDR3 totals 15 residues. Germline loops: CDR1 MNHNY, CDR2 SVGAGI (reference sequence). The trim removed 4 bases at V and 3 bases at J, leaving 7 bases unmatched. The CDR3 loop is CASSLGLAGFYEQYF. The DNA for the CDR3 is TGTGCCAGCAGTTTAGGCCTAGCGGGGTTCTACGAGCAGTACTTC.

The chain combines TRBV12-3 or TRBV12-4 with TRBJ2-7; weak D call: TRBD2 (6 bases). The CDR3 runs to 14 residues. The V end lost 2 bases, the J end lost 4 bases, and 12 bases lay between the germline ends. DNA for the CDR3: TGTGCCAGCAGTTTATCTGGCGGGGTATACGAGCAGTACTTC. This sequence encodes CASSLSGGVYEQYF.